This is a list of T cell receptor beta chains from one sample in a study of cytomegalovirus exposure and HLA in healthy donors. Produced via immunoSEQ multiplex PCR; TCRdb's table is partial and in-frame only. The sample carries 110,000 to 150,000 clones, roughly four fifths recorded once. Specimen: PBMCs. These receptors all come from a woman aged 40 to 50 in good health and CMV-seronegative. Each CDR3 is given with its conserved first and last residue. The D gene is left open where the match is weak. The size entry is marked missing in some rows and otherwise reads once, few, many or a size class.

V gene,J gene,D gene,clone size,CDR3 DNA,CDR3 protein
TRBV6-1,TRBJ2-7,TRBD2,.,TGTGCCAGCAGTGATGGCGCTAGCGGGAGCTACGAGCAGTACTTC,CASSDGASGSYEQYF
TRBV4-2,TRBJ1-2,TRBD1,.,TGTGCCAGCAGCCTATCCGGGACAGCCTATGGCTACACCTTC,CASSLSGTAYGYTF
TRBV20-1,TRBJ1-2,.,.,TGCAGTGCCTTCCCAGGTGATGGCTACACCTTC,CSAFPGDGYTF
TRBV5-1,TRBJ1-1,TRBD1,.,TGCGCCAGCAGCTTGGGGGTATCTGCAGGGGGTGACACTGAAGCTTTCTTT,CASSLGVSAGGDTEAFF
TRBV7-2,TRBJ1-1,TRBD1,.,TGTGCCAGCAGCTTGGGGAGACAGGGGATTCTGGACACTGAAGCTTTCTTT,CASSLGRQGILDTEAFF
TRBV2,TRBJ1-6,.,.,TGTGCCAGCACATGGGGCAGGGTTTATAATTCACCCCTCCACTTT,CASTWGRVYNSPLHF
TRBV7-9,TRBJ2-7,.,.,TGTGCCAGCAGCTTACTAGGTGGGGGGAGGCCCCTCGAGCAGTACTTC,CASSLLGGGRPLEQYF
TRBV10-3,TRBJ2-3,TRBD1,.,TGTGCCATCAGTGAGTCGGAAGCAGGGGGACCGGATACGCAGTATTTT,CAISESEAGGPDTQYF
TRBV5-1,TRBJ2-6,TRBD1,.,TGCGCCAGCAAGGACAGGGGGCCCGGATCTGGGGCCAACGTCCTGACTTTC,CASKDRGPGSGANVLTF
TRBV7-9,TRBJ2-4,.,.,TGTGCCAGCAGCGAACCAGGGGTAGCCAAAAACATTCAGTACTTC,CASSEPGVAKNIQYF
TRBV7-2,TRBJ1-1,TRBD1,.,TGTGCCAGCAGCTTAAACAGGGGGCTAACTGAAGCTTTCTTT,CASSLNRGLTEAFF
TRBV28,TRBJ2-7,.,.,TGTGCCAGCAGTTTTCTAGTTATGGGCTACGAGCAGTACTTC,CASSFLVMGYEQYF
TRBV5-4,TRBJ2-7,.,.,TGTGCCAGCAGCTCGCTGGGGCGGAACGAGCAGTACTTC,CASSSLGRNEQYF
TRBV5-6,TRBJ2-1,.,.,TGTGCCAGCAGCCCTCCGATGGCCAGACCCGAGGATGAGCAGTTCTTC,CASSPPMARPEDEQFF
TRBV14,TRBJ1-1,.,.,TGTGCCAGCAGCCATCAACCAACGGCGGTAAACACTGAAGCTTTCTTT,CASSHQPTAVNTEAFF
TRBV9,TRBJ1-2,.,.,TGTGCCAGCAGCGTCAAACGAGCACTACAGGGTAGGTATGGCTACACCTTC,CASSVKRALQGRYGYTF
TRBV27,TRBJ1-1,.,.,TGTGCCAGCTCTCCAGGACAGAAAAACACTGAAGCTTTCTTT,CASSPGQKNTEAFF
TRBV4-1,TRBJ2-7,.,.,TGCGCCAGCAGCCAATCGGGAGTTGCAGGGTCGTACGAGCAGTACTTC,CASSQSGVAGSYEQYF
TRBV28,TRBJ2-6,TRBD1,few,TGTGCCAGCAGTTTGACAGGGAGTGGGGCCAACGTCCTGACTTTC,CASSLTGSGANVLTF
TRBV28,TRBJ1-1,TRBD1,.,TGTGCCAGCACTGGACAGGTTATGAACACTGAAGCTTTCTTT,CASTGQVMNTEAFF